The 29 T cell receptor beta chains given below trace back to one sample, sequenced in a study of blood T cell repertoires in COVID-19. Generated by immunoSEQ multiplex PCR, the TCRdb table keeps only in-frame clones and is missing some. Among approximately 100,000 clones listed, 70% to 90% were seen once. The sequencing sample was made of peripheral blood. These receptors originate from a human donor in a cohort sampled during active COVID-19.

The rearrangement joins TRBV7-3 to TRBJ2-7; D is possibly TRBD2 (5 bases). The V and J ends lost 5 bases and 6 bases respectively, with 14 bases between them. This CDR3 comprises 13 residues. Germline loops: CDR1 SGHTA, CDR2 FQGTGA. As DNA, the CDR3 is TGTGCCAGCAGCCCCTCTAGCTCTGGCGAGCAGTACTTC. Protein sequence: CASSPSSSGEQYF.

The V gene is TRBV12-3 or TRBV12-4, the J gene TRBJ1-1; D remains ambiguous. The CDR3 is made up of 12 amino acids. V lost 1 base and J lost 4, with 4 bases in between. The CDR3 spells CASSLVRTEAFF. CDR3 nucleotides: TGTGCCAGCAGTTTAGTTCGCACTGAAGCTTTCTTT.

V is TRBV11-2 and J is TRBJ2-7; 13 nucleotides align to TRBD2. CDR1 is SGHAT and CDR2 is FQNNGV in the germline V gene. The CDR3 runs to 15 residues. The V gene end was trimmed by 4 bases and the J gene end by 7 bases; junction bases not matched to a gene: 7. CDR3 protein: CASSSRTSGSREQYF. The CDR3, as DNA: TGTGCCAGCAGCTCTCGGACTAGCGGGAGTAGAGAGCAGTACTTC.

The CDR3 protein is CASSPRLGLGTEAFF. DNA for the CDR3: TGTGCCAGCAGCCCGCGGTTGGGTTTGGGCACTGAAGCTTTCTTT. The chain joins TRBV7-8 to TRBJ1-1; no reliable D call. Germline-derived CDR1 and CDR2 are SGHVS and FQNEAQ. The CDR3 runs 15 residues. The V gene lost 5 bases and the J gene lost 4 bases, with 17 bases spanning the gap.

The V and J genes are TRBV5-4 and TRBJ1-3, with TRBD1 matching 10 bases. The CDR3 extends over 16 amino acids. J was trimmed by 0 bases and V by 3 bases; bases with no gene match: 3. Germline CDR1 SGHNT, CDR2 YYREEE (reference sequence). The CDR3 DNA sequence: TGTGCCAGCAGCTCGGGGACAGGGGACTCTGGAAACACCATATATTTT. It yields the protein CASSSGTGDSGNTIYF.

The gene calls are TRBV27 and TRBJ2-5; a possible D gene is TRBD1 (6 bases). With 2 bases removed from V and 2 bases from J, the gap between germline ends came to 18 bases. Germline V gene lookup returns CDR1 MNHEY and CDR2 SMNVEV (reference sequence). The CDR3 is 17 amino acids. CDR3 nucleotide sequence: TGTGCCAGCAGTTTACGGTCTTGGGATAGGGGGCAAGAGACCCAGTACTTC. Translation: CASSLRSWDRGQETQYF.

The rearrangement links TRBV6-1 to TRBJ2-1, with TRBD2 as a possible D gene (6 bases). The CDR3 length is 11 residues. Germline CDR1 reads MNHNS; CDR2 reads SASEGT. Trimming took 3 bases from V and 13 from J, leaving 10 bases between them. For the CDR3, the DNA is TGTGCCAGCAGTGAGGGGGGTCGACAGTTCTTC. Translated, it gives CASSEGGRQFF.

The V call is TRBV9, the J call TRBJ2-3, with 12 bases matching TRBD2. CDR3 length: 16 amino acids. Germline CDR1 and CDR2: SGDLS and YYNGEE. V gave up 4 bases and J gave up 1 base; unmatched junction bases: 4. CDR3 DNA: TGTGCCAGCAGCCCCAGACTAGCGGGGGGCACAGATACGCAGTATTTT. The encoded protein is CASSPRLAGGTDTQYF.

This rearrangement joins TRBV7-2 to TRBJ1-2; D is uncertain. V lost 3 bases and J 8 bases, leaving 13 bases between the germline ends. The CDR3 runs to 13 residues. Per germline, CDR1 SGHTA and CDR2 FQGNSA. CDR3 residues: CASSFGAGDGYTF. The CDR3 coding sequence is TGTGCCAGCAGCTTTGGTGCAGGCGACGGCTACACCTTC. Full variable domain (remainder filled in from reference TRBV7-2 and TRBJ1-2): GAGVSQSPSNKVTEKGKDVELRCDPISGHTALYWYRQSLGQGLEFLIYFQGNSAPDKSGLPSDRFSAERTGGSVSTLTIQRTQQEDSAVYLCASSFGAGDGYTFGSGTRLTVV.

There are a few counts of this clone. This chain uses TRBV4-1 with TRBJ1-5; D not resolved. Germline V gene data show CDR1 as MGHRA and CDR2 as YSYEKL. The CDR3 runs to 13 residues. Trimming removed 2 bases at V and 4 bases at J, with 6 bases between. The CDR3 loop is CASSQSSNQPQHF. The DNA of the CDR3 is TGCGCCAGCAGCCAATCCTCGAATCAGCCCCAGCATTTT.

The chain recombines TRBV6-2 or TRBV6-3 with TRBJ2-1; D is possibly TRBD2 (6 bases). Germline V gene lookup returns CDR1 MNHEY and CDR2 SVGEGT. The V end was cut by 1 base, the J end by 5 bases, with 12 bases between. The CDR3 totals 15 residues. CDR3 coding DNA: TGTGCCAGCAGTTACTTCCGTCCGGGAGACAATGAGCAGTTCTTC. This translates into CASSYFRPGDNEQFF.

The chain recombines TRBV5-4 with TRBJ2-5; the match to TRBD1 covers 10 bases. With 4 bases clipped from V and 5 bases from J, the junction kept 11 bases outside the gene matches. CDR3 size: 16 residues. Looked up from germline, CDR1 is SGHNT and CDR2 is YYREEE (reference sequence). CDR3 amino acids: CASSQTGTGAEETQYF. The CDR3 DNA sequence: TGTGCCAGCAGCCAGACCGGGACAGGGGCTGAGGAGACCCAGTACTTC.

This chain connects TRBV27 to TRBJ2-1; tentative D call: TRBD2 (5 bases). Germline V gene sequence: CDR1 MNHEY, CDR2 SMNVEV (reference sequence). With 3 bases removed from V and 7 bases from J, the gap between germline ends came to 10 bases. The CDR3 has 13 residues. CDR3 bases: TGTGCCAGCAGTTTTTGGACTGGGAATGAGCAGTTCTTC. It is translated as CASSFWTGNEQFF.

The chain links TRBV18 to TRBJ2-1, with D unclear. The CDR3 covers 14 residues. Trimming pared 0 bases from V and 6 bases from J, leaving 9 bases between. CDR1 is KGHSH and CDR2 is LQKENI in the germline V gene. CDR3 in DNA: TGTGCCAGCTCACCACCTCCCCAATCCAATGAGCAGTTCTTC. Translated: CASSPPPQSNEQFF.

The rearrangement links TRBV19 to TRBJ1-2, with TRBD1 matching over 10 bases. CDR1 LNHDA and CDR2 SQIVND come from the germline V gene (reference sequence). The V and J ends lost 5 bases and 8 bases, in that order; junction bases with no gene match: 11. CDR3 length: 15 amino acids. The CDR3 loop reads CASSESGTGDRGYTF. The DNA of the CDR3 is TGTGCCAGTAGTGAATCCGGGACAGGGGATAGAGGCTACACCTTC.

The chain recombines TRBV27 with TRBJ2-3; possibly TRBD2 for D (5 bases). V gave up 5 bases and J gave up 2 bases, with 14 bases separating them. This CDR3 is built from 15 residues. Germline V gives CDR1 MNHEY, CDR2 SMNVEV (reference sequence). The CDR3 DNA reads as TGTGCCAGCAGTACTCCGAGGGCTTACACAGATACGCAGTATTTT. This encodes CASSTPRAYTDTQYF.

V usage is TRBV3-1 (or the pseudogene TRBV3-2) and J usage is TRBJ1-5, with 7 bases lining up with TRBD1. V lost 4 bases to trimming and J lost 7 bases; unmatched junction nucleotides: 7. The length of the CDR3 is 14 residues. Germline values: CDR1 LGHDT, CDR2 YNNKEL (reference sequence). This CDR3 is CASSPRQGDQPQHF. CDR3 sequence (DNA): TGTGCCAGCAGCCCTCGACAGGGTGACCAGCCCCAGCATTTT.

This chain joins TRBV20-1 and TRBJ2-7; D possibly corresponds to TRBD2 (5 bases). The germline CDR1 and CDR2 sequences are DFQATT and SNEGSKA (reference sequence). This CDR3 has 11 residues. V was pared by 4 bases and J by 6 bases, with 10 bases between. The CDR3 loop reads CSAIDYPEQYF. CDR3 bases: TGCAGTGCTATTGACTATCCCGAGCAGTACTTC.

The chain is built from TRBV7-2 and TRBJ2-3; D perhaps matches TRBD2 (5 bases). The CDR3 loop spans 15 amino acids. Germline V lookup: CDR1 SGHTA, CDR2 FQGNSA. Trimming shortened V by 5 bases and J by 5 bases, and 17 bases separated the two germline ends. The CDR3 spells CASSSLLGGGDTQYF. The CDR3 DNA is TGTGCCAGCAGCAGTCTCCTAGGAGGTGGAGATACGCAGTATTTT.

The rearrangement uses TRBV19 and TRBJ2-1; TRBD1 matches 11 bases. The trim removed 3 bases at V and 8 bases at J, leaving 9 bases unmatched. The CDR3 covers 16 residues. Germline V lookup: CDR1 LNHDA, CDR2 SQIVND (reference sequence). The CDR3 loop reads CASSMAGQGGQDEQFF. CDR3 nucleotide sequence: TGTGCCAGTAGTATGGCGGGACAGGGGGGTCAAGATGAGCAGTTCTTC.

V and J are TRBV25-1 and TRBJ2-2; TRBD2 agrees at 9 bases. The germline V gene encodes CDR1 MGHDK and CDR2 SYGVNS. The CDR3 is 15 residues long. The J segment lost 3 bases and the V segment lost 3 bases, leaving 2 bases of the junction unmatched. The CDR3 reads CASSDTSGYTGELFF. CDR3 nucleotides: TGTGCCAGCAGTGATACTAGCGGGTACACCGGGGAGCTGTTTTTT.

V is TRBV28 and J is TRBJ1-4; TRBD1 matches 7 bases. The V and J ends lost 6 bases and 2 bases, in that order; junction bases with no gene match: 9. Germline V gene sequence: CDR1 MDHEN, CDR2 SYDVKM. CDR3 length equals 16 residues. CDR3 DNA sequence: TGTGCCAGCAGCCCCGCCCGGGACAGCACTAATGAAAAACTGTTTTTT. Translated: CASSPARDSTNEKLFF.

The chain carries TRBV5-4 and TRBJ2-7; D might be TRBD2 (5 bases). CDR1 is SGHNT, CDR2 YYREEE, per germline (reference sequence). Trimming took off 0 bases at V and 2 bases at J, with 12 bases between the two ends. CDR3 length: 15 amino acids. The CDR3 bases are TGTGCCAGCAGCTTGGTCGGGGATGCGGCCTACGAGCAGTACTTC. Its translation is CASSLVGDAAYEQYF.

This clone was counted a single time. V gene TRBV5-1 combines with J gene TRBJ1-1; D might be TRBD1 (6 bases). Germline V CDR1 and CDR2: SGHRS, YFSETQ. The CDR3 is made up of 14 amino acids. V lost 5 bases to trimming and J lost 3 bases, with 14 bases between them. Here the CDR3 reads CASSDRLTDTEAFF. Here the CDR3 DNA reads TGCGCCAGCAGTGACAGGCTGACCGACACTGAAGCTTTCTTT.

V usage is TRBV15 and J usage is TRBJ1-3; 9 positions agree with TRBD1. Germline V gene lookup returns CDR1 LNHNV and CDR2 YYDKDF (reference sequence). The trim removed 0 bases at V and 9 bases at J, leaving 3 bases unmatched. The CDR3 extends over 14 amino acids. The CDR3 protein is CATSRDLQGATIYF. In DNA, the CDR3 is TGTGCCACCAGCAGAGATCTACAGGGGGCCACCATATATTTT. The whole variable domain, filled in from reference TRBV15 and TRBJ1-3, reads DAMVIQNPRYQVTQFGKPVTLSCSQTLNHNVMYWYQQKSSQAPKLLFHYYDKDFNNEADTPDNFQSRRPNTSFCFLDIRSPGLGDTAMYLCATSRDLQGATIYFGEGSWLTVV.

The chain has TRBV6-1 and TRBJ1-2; 10 bases are a match to TRBD1. This CDR3 has 16 amino acids. Trimming took 0 bases from V and 8 from J; bases not matched to a gene: 9. Looked up from germline, CDR1 is MNHNS and CDR2 is SASEGT. The CDR3 is CASSEAGTGVVRGYTF. The CDR3 nucleotides are TGTGCCAGCAGTGAAGCGGGGACAGGGGTGGTCCGAGGCTACACCTTC.

The CDR3: CASSWAGAPKETQYF. CDR3 in DNA: TGTGCCAGCAGCTGGGCAGGTGCACCCAAAGAGACCCAGTACTTC. The chain links TRBV7-8 to TRBJ2-5; D not certain. The CDR3 spans 15 residues. The germline V gene has CDR1 SGHVS and CDR2 FQNEAQ. V lost 4 bases to trimming and J lost 3 bases, with 15 bases between them.

V usage is TRBV30 and J usage is TRBJ1-1, with 7 bases that match TRBD1. Germline values: CDR1 GTSNPN, CDR2 SVGIG (reference sequence). CDR3 size: 14 residues. Here the CDR3 DNA reads TGTGCGGCGAGGGGGCGCCTCCTGAACACTGAAGCTTTCTTT. It codes for CAARGRLLNTEAFF.

In the case of this clone: Mismatch with germline at one junction end may stem from a read error. V gene TRBV28 combines with J gene TRBJ1-6, with D possibly being TRBD1 (6 bases). Germline V gives CDR1 MDHEN, CDR2 SYDVKM. CDR3 length: 14 residues. The CDR3 DNA reads as TGTGCCAGCAGTTCCCCCGGGGGGCCCCTAGGTCTCGGGTTT. Its translation: CASSSPGGPLGLGF.